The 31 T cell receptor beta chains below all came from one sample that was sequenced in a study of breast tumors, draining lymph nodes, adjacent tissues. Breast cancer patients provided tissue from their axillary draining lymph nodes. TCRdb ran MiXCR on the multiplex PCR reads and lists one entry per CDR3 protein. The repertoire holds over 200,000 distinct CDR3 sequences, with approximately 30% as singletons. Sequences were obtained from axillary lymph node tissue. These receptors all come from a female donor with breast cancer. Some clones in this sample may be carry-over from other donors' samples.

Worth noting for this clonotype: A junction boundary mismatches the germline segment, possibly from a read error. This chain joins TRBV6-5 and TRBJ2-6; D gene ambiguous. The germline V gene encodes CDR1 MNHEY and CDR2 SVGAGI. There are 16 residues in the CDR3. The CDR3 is CASSHSLAAGANVLTF. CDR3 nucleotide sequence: TGTGCCAGCAGTCACTCCTTGGCAGCTGGGGCCAACGTCCTGACTTTC.

The CDR3 here is CSAGQGYNSPLHF. In nucleotides, the CDR3 is TGCAGTGCCGGACAGGGCTATAATTCACCCCTCCACTTT. This chain uses TRBV20-1 with TRBJ1-6; 8 nucleotides align to TRBD1. The germline V gene encodes CDR1 DFQATT and CDR2 SNEGSKA (reference sequence). The CDR3 runs to 13 residues. Trimming removed 6 bases from V and 3 bases from J; junction bases left unmatched: 1.

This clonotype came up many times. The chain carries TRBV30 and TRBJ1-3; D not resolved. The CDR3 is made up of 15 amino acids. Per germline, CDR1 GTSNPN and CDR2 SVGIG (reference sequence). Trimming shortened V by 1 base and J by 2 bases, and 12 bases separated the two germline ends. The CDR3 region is CAWSAHGWAGNTIYF. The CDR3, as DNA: TGTGCCTGGAGTGCGCACGGGTGGGCTGGAAACACCATATATTTT.

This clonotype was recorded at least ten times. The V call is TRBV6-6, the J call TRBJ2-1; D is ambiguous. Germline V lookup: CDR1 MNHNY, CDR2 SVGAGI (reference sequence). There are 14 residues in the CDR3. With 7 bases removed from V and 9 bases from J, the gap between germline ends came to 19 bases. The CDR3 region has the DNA TGTGCCAGCAATCGTTCTCCCCGTTACCCTGAGCAGTTCTTC. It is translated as CASNRSPRYPEQFF.

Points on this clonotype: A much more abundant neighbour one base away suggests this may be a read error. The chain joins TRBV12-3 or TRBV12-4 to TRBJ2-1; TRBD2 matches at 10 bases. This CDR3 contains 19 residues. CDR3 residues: CASSFLVTSGFGSYNERFF. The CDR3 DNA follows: TGTGCCAGCAGTTTCTTGGTGACTAGCGGGTTCGGTTCCTACAATGAGCGGTTCTTC.

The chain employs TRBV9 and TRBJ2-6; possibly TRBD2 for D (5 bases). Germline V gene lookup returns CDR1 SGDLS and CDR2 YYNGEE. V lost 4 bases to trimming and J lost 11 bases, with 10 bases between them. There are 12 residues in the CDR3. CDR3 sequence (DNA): TGTGCCAGCAGCTTCACGGACTACGTCCTGACTTTC. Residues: CASSFTDYVLTF.

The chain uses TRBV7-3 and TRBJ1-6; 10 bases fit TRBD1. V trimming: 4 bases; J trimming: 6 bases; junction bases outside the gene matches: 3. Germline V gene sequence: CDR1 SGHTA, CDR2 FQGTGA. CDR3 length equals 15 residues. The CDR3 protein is CASSSRDRGNSPLHF. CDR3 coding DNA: TGTGCCAGCAGCTCTAGGGACAGGGGTAATTCACCCCTCCACTTT.

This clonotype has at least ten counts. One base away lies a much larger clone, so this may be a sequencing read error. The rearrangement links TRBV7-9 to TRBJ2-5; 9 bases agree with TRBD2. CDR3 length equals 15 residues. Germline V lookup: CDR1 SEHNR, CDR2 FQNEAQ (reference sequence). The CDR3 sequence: CASSPSGNQRIGQHF. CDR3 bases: TGTGCCAGCAGCCCTAGCGGGAATCAGCGGATTGGCCAGCACTTC.

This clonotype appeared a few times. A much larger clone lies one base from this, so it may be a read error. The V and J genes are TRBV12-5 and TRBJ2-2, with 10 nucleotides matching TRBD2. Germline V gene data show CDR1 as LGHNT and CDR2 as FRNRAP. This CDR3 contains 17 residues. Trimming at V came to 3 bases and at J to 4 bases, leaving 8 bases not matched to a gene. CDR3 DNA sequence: TGTGCTAGTGGTTTCCAACCGGGACTAGCGACCACCGGGGAGCTGTTTTTT. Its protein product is CASGFQPGLATTGELFF.

The CDR3 coding sequence is TGTGCCAGCAGCTTAGTTTGGGGGGGGGAGACCCAGTACTTC. The encoded protein is CASSLVWGGETQYF. The chain combines TRBV11-2 with TRBJ2-5; 7 positions match TRBD2. V was pared by 1 base and J by 5 bases, with 4 bases of the junction left unmatched. This CDR3 is 14 amino acids long. Germline V gives CDR1 SGHAT, CDR2 FQNNGV.

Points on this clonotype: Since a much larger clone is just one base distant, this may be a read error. CDR3 loop: CASSQTVGGSRANVLTF. Here the CDR3 DNA reads TGCGCCAGCAGCCAAACGGTCGGGGGGTCCAGGGCCAACGTCCTGACTTTC. The V gene is TRBV4-1, the J gene TRBJ2-6; TRBD2 matches 7 bases. This CDR3 region has 17 residues. The germline gives CDR1 MGHRA, CDR2 YSYEKL. J lost 5 bases, V lost 2 bases, and 9 bases had no gene match.

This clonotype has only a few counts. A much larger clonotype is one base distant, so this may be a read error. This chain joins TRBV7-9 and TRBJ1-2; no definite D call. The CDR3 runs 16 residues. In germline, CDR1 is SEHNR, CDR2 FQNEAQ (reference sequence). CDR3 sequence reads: CASSTEDWFPNSGHTF. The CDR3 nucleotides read TGTGCCAGCAGCACGGAGGACTGGTTTCCCAATTCTGGCCACACCTTC.

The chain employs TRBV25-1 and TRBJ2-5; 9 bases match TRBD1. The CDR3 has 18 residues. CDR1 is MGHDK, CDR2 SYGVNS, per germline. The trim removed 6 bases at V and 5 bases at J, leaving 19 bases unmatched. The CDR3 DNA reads TGTGCCAGCAGCGTTCCGCTCCCGGGACAGGGTCTTGTGGAGACCCAGTACTTC. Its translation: CASSVPLPGQGLVETQYF.

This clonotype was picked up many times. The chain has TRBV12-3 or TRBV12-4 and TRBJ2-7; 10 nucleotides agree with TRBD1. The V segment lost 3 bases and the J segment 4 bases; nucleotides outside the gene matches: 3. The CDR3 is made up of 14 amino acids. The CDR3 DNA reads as TGTGCCAGCAGTTTGGGGACAGGGGCATACGAGCAGTACTTC. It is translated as CASSLGTGAYEQYF.

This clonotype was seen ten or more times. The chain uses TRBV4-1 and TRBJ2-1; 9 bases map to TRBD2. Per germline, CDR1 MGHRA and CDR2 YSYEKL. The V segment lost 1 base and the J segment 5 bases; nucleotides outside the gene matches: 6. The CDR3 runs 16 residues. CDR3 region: CASSQAGLALDNEQFF. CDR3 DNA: TGCGCCAGCAGCCAAGCTGGACTAGCGCTCGACAATGAGCAGTTCTTC.

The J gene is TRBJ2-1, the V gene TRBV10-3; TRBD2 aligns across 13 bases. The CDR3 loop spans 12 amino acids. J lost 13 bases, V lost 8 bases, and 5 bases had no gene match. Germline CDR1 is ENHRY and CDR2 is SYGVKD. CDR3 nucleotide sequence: TGTGCCATCGGACTAGCGGGAGTTACCCAGTTCTTC. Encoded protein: CAIGLAGVTQFF.

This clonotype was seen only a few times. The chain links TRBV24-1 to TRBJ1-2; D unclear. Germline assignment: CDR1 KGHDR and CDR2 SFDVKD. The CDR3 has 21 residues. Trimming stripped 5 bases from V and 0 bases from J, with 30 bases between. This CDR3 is CATSVPFRVAIFLCANYGYTF. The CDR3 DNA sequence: TGTGCCACCAGTGTCCCTTTTAGAGTGGCTATATTCTTATGTGCTAACTATGGCTACACCTTC.

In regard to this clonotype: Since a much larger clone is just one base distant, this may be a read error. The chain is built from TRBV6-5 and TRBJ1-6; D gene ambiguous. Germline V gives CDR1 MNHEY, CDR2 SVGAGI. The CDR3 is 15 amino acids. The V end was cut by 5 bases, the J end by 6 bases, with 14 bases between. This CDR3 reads CASSHIQQRNSPLHF. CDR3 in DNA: TGTGCCAGCAGTCACATCCAGCAACGTAATTCACCCCTCCACTTT.

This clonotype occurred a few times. CDR3 sequence: CASSRDRAEAFF. The CDR3 DNA is TGTGCCAGCAGCCGCGACAGGGCTGAAGCTTTCTTT. This sequence joins TRBV13 and TRBJ1-1; 7 bases align to TRBD1. Germline V gives CDR1 PRHDT, CDR2 FYEKMQ (reference sequence). CDR3 length: 12 residues. V was clipped by 5 bases and J by 6 bases; unmatched bases: 3.

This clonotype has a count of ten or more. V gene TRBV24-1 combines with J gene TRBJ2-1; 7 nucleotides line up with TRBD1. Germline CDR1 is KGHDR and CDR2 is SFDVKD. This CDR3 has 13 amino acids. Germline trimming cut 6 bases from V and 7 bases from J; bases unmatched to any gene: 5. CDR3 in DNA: TGTGCCACCAGTACGGACAGGATAAATGAGCAGTTCTTC. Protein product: CATSTDRINEQFF.

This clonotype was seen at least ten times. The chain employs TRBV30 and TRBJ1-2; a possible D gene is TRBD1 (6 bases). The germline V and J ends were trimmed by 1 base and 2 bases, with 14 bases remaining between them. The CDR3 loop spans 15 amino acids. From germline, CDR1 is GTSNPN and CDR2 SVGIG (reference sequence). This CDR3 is CAWSDESTGNYGYTF. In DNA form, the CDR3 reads TGTGCCTGGAGTGACGAATCCACAGGGAACTATGGCTACACCTTC.

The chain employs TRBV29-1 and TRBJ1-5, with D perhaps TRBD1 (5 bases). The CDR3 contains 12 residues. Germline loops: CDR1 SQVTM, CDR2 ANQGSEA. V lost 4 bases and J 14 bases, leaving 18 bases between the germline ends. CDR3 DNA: TGCAGCGTTGCGGCACAGGAGGACCGCGAGCATTTT. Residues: CSVAAQEDREHF. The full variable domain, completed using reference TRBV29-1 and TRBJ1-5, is SAVISQKPSRDICQRGTSLTIQCQVDSQVTMMFWYRQQPGQSLTLIATANQGSEATYESGFVIDKFPISRPNLTFSTLTVSNMSPEDSSIYLCSVAAQEDREHFGDGTRLSIL.

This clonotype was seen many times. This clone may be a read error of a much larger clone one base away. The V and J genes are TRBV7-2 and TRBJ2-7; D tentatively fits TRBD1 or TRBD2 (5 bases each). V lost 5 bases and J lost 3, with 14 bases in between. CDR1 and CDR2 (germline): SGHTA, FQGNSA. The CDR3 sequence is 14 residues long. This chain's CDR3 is CASSPRDRDYEQYF. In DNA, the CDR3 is TGTGCCAGCAGCCCCCGGGACCGGGACTACGAGCAGTACTTC.

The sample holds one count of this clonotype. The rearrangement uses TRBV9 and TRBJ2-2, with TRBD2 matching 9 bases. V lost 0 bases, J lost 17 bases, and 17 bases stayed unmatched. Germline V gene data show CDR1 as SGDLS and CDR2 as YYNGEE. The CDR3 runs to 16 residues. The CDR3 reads CASSVDSGSPAGALFF. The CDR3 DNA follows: TGTGCCAGCAGCGTAGATAGCGGGAGCCCCGCCGGGGCGCTCTTTTTT.

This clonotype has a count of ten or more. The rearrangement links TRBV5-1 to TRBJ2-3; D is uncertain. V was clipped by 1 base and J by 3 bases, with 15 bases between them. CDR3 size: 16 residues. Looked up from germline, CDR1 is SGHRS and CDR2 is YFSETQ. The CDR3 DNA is TGCGCCAGCAGCTTGCGAGACCTCTTTTATACAGATACGCAGTATTTT. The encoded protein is CASSLRDLFYTDTQYF. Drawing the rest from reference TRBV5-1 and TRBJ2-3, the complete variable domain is KAGVTQTPRYLIKTRGQQVTLSCSPISGHRSVSWYQQTPGQGLQFLFEYFSETQRNKGNFPGRFSGRQFSNSRSEMNVSTLELGDSALYLCASSLRDLFYTDTQYFGPGTRLTVL.

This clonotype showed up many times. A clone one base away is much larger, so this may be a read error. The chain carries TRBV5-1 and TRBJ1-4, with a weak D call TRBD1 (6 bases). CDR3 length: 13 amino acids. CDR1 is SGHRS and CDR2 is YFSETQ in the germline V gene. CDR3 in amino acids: CASSSEGGENLFF. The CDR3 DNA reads TGCGCCAGCAGCTCGGAGGGGGGTGAAAACCTGTTTTTT.

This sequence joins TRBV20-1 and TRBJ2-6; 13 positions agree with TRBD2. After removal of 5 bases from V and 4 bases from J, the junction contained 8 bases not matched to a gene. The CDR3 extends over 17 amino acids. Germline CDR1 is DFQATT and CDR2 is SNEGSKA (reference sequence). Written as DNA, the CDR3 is TGCAGTGCTCGACTAGCGGGAGGCCTTTGGGGGGCCAACGTCCTGACTTTC. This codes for CSARLAGGLWGANVLTF.

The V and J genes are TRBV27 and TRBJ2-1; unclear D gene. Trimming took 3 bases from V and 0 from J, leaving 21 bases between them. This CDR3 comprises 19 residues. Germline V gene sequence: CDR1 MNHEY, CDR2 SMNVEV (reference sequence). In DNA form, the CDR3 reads TGTGCCAGCAGTTTTCTAATTGTTGGGCGGCTAAGCTCCTACAATGAGCAGTTCTTC. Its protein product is CASSFLIVGRLSSYNEQFF.

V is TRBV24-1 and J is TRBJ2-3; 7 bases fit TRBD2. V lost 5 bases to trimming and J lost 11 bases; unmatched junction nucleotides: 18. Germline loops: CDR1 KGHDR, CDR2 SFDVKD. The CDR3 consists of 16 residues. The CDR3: CATSAPRASGYNEQYF. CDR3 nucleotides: TGTGCCACCAGTGCCCCCCGGGCTAGCGGATACAATGAGCAGTATTTT.

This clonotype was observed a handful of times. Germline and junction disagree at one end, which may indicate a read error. This CDR3 is CATSKGQYTGAFF. The CDR3 bases are TGTGCCACCAGCAAAGGACAGTACACTGGAGCTTTCTTT. The V and J genes are TRBV15 and TRBJ1-1; D may be TRBD1 (6 bases). CDR1 is LNHNV, CDR2 YYDKDF, per germline (reference sequence). The CDR3 consists of 13 residues.

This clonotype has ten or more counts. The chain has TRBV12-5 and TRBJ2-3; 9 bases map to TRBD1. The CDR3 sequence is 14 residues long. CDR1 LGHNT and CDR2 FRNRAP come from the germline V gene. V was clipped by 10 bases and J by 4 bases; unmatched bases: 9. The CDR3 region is CATSYGQGPDTQYF. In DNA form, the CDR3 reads TGTGCTACCTCCTACGGACAGGGGCCAGATACGCAGTATTTT.